These T cell receptor beta chains were read from a single sample in a study of blood T cell repertoires in COVID-19. Produced via immunoSEQ multiplex PCR; TCRdb's table is partial and in-frame only. The sample consists of 35,000 to 50,000 clones, around 84% of them appearing once. The sequencing input was peripheral blood. The receptors derive from a human donor in a cohort sampled during active COVID-19. Both conserved end residues are part of each CDR3. D genes are given only for firm matches. Clone sizes are given selectively: once, few, many, or a class where the clone is expanded.

size,J,D,V,CDR3,DNA
-,TRBJ1-3,-,TRBV5-4,CASSLAGGNTIYF,TGTGCCAGCAGCTTGGCCGGGGGAAACACCATATATTTT
few,TRBJ1-5,-,TRBV19,CASSIALYQPQHF,TGTGCCAGTAGTATAGCTCTGTATCAGCCCCAGCATTTT
-,TRBJ2-5,-,TRBV9,CASSVEGVWETQYF,TGTGCCAGCAGCGTAGAGGGGGTCTGGGAGACCCAGTACTTC
-,TRBJ2-5,TRBD1,TRBV18,CASSPGQGWQETQYF,TGTGCCAGCTCACCCGGACAGGGGTGGCAAGAGACCCAGTACTTC
-,TRBJ2-5,-,TRBV7-9,CASSLSGRGKAGETQYF,TGTGCCAGCAGCTTGTCGGGCAGGGGAAAAGCAGGAGAGACCCAGTACTTC
-,TRBJ2-7,-,TRBV6-5,CASSYRGRNEQYF,TGTGCCAGCAGTTACCGGGGTCGGAACGAGCAGTACTTC
-,TRBJ1-5,-,TRBV19,CASSSGGGNQPQHF,TGTGCCAGTAGTTCGGGCGGGGGCAATCAGCCCCAGCATTTT
-,TRBJ1-4,-,TRBV7-8,CASSPGVGWRGEKLFF,TGTGCCAGCAGCCCCGGGGTGGGGTGGAGGGGTGAAAAACTGTTTTTT
-,TRBJ2-4,-,TRBV6-1,CASSESLGLRDF,TGTGCCAGCAGTGAAAGTCTTGGACTAAGGGACTTC
few,TRBJ2-1,TRBD2,TRBV2,CARTPAGGYNEQFF,TGTGCCAGGACCCCAGCGGGGGGTTACAATGAGCAGTTCTTC
-,TRBJ1-5,-,TRBV20-1,CSASRGPGSTNSNQPQHF,TGCAGTGCTAGTCGAGGGCCCGGGAGCACGAATAGCAATCAGCCCCAGCATTTT
-,TRBJ2-3,TRBD2,TRBV19,CASSWRGGEDTQYF,TGTGCCAGTAGCTGGCGGGGGGGTGAAGATACGCAGTATTTT
few,TRBJ2-3,TRBD2,TRBV6-1,CASSEGLAMGYF,TGTGCCAGCAGTGAGGGACTAGCGATGGGGTATTTT
-,TRBJ2-4,TRBD1,TRBV11-2,CASSLRGRGQYF,TGTGCCAGCAGCTTGAGGGGGCGAGGGCAGTACTTC
-,TRBJ1-2,TRBD1,TRBV5-8,CASSWAGGPLYGYTF,TGTGCCAGCAGCTGGGCAGGGGGCCCCCTCTATGGCTACACCTTC
few,TRBJ2-1,TRBD2,TRBV19,CASSTSGGAGYNEQFF,TGTGCCAGTAGTACCTCGGGAGGGGCGGGCTACAATGAGCAGTTCTTC
-,TRBJ2-3,TRBD1,TRBV7-9,CASSPDGTDTDTQYF,TGTGCCAGCAGCCCGGACGGGACAGATACAGATACGCAGTATTTT
once,TRBJ1-1,-,TRBV6-5,CASISGQLNTEAFF,TGTGCCAGCATATCCGGACAGCTGAACACTGAAGCTTTCTTT
-,TRBJ1-1,-,TRBV29-1,CSMGGASEAFF,TGCAGCATGGGGGGGGCCAGTGAAGCTTTCTTT
medium-sized,TRBJ1-1,-,TRBV2,CASRDGLVYVNTEAFF,TGTGCCAGCAGAGATGGACTCGTTTATGTTAACACTGAAGCTTTCTTT